This T cell receptor beta chain came from a study of shared clonotypes between healthy human individuals. Study context: A donor's plate count was three for CD4 naive and three for CD4 memory; CD8 naive had two and CD8 memory one.

Overall study results and limits: The generation probabilities recorded for non-shared clonotypes fell below those of clonotypes shared by all four donors.

As for this clone: Antigen specificity is unknown.

Terminally differentiated effector memory CD45RA+ cells were excluded from the naive CD8 cells, which were CD45RO-negative and positively selected for CCR7. As processed by the authors: In the immunoSEQ data, sequences were junction-only and lacked quality scores, so filtering differed. Sequencing was performed with immunoSEQ multiplex PCR; in TCRdb, only in-frame clones are kept and a portion is missing. That table gives V, J and clone size, and the DNA gave D and trimming. The sample contains approximately 720,000 clones, about 91% of which appear only once. CDR1 is MNHEY and CDR2 is SMNVEV in the germline V gene (reference sequence). The CDR3 totals 13 residues. V was pared by 7 bases and J by 6 bases, with 14 bases between.

The sequenced material came from naive CD8+ T cells sorted from blood. The sequence was collected from a man aged 30 to 39 in good health. J is TRBJ2-3 and V is TRBV27; D not certain. The CDR3 sequence: CASIPASWDTQYF. The CDR3 bases are TGTGCCAGCATCCCCGCGTCGTGGGATACGCAGTATTTT.